This T cell receptor (beta chain) was recorded in a study of cytomegalovirus exposure and HLA in healthy donors. PCR used 60 Vbeta primers and 13 Jbeta primers. TCRdb keeps only in-frame clones here, not all; method: immunoSEQ multiplex PCR. The table lists about 89,000 clones, 85% of them singletons. Of note for this clone: No antigen is known for it.

The study's findings and limits: Association of approximately 16,000 TCR beta sequences with HLA alleles was found at 0.05 false discovery rate in a later analysis. Among TCR beta chains of equal frequency, HLA-associated ones were more clonally expanded in a later analysis.

Sequenced sample: PBMCs. The receptor was isolated from a man aged 40-55 years in good health and CMV-seropositive.

In DNA form, the CDR3 reads TGTGCCACCCAGGGGCCTGGCACAGATACGCAGTATTTT. It is translated as CATQGPGTDTQYF. This chain uses TRBV6-6 with TRBJ2-3; D perhaps matches TRBD1 (6 bases). The V end was cut by 10 bases, the J end by 1 base, with 12 bases between. The germline gives CDR1 MNHNY, CDR2 SVGAGI (reference sequence). CDR3 length: 13 residues.